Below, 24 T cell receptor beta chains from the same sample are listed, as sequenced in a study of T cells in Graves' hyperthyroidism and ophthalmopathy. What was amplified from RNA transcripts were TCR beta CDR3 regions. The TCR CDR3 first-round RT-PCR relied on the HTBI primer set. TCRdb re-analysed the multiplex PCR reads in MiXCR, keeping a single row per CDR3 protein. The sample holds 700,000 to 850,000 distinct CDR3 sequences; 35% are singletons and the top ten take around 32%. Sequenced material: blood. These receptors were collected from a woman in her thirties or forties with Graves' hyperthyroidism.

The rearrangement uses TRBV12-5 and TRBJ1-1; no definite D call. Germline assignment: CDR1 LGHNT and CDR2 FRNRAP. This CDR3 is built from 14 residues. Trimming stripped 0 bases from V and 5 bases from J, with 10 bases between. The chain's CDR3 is CASGLVLKVTEAFF. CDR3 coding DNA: TGTGCTAGTGGTTTGGTACTTAAGGTAACTGAAGCTTTCTTT. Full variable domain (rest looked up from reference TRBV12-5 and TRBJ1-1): DARVTQTPRHKVTEMGQEVTMRCQPILGHNTVFWYRQTMMQGLELLAYFRNRAPLDDSGMPKDRFSAEMPDATLATLKIQPSEPRDSAVYFCASGLVLKVTEAFFGQGTRLTVV.

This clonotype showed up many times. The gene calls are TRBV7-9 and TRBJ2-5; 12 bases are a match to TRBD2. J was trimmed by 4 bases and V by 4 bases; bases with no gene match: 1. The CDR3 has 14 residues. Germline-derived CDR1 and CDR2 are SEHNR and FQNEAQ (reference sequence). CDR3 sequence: CASSSSGGVETQYF. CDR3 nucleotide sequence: TGTGCCAGCAGCTCTAGCGGGGGGGTAGAGACCCAGTACTTC.

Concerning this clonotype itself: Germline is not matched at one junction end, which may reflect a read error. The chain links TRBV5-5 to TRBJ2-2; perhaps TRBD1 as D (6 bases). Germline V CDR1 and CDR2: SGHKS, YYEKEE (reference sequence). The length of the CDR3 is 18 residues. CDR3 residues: CASSQERSGHANTGELFF. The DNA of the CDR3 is TGCGCCAGCAGCCAAGAGCGATCGGGACACGCGAACACCGGGGAGCTGTTTTTT.

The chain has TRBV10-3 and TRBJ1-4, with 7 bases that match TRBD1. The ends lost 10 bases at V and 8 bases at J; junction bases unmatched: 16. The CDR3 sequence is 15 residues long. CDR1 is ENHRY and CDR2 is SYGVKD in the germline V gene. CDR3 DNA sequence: TGTGCCACAACCGGGACAGAGCTAATAAGGGAAAAACTGTTTTTT. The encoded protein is CATTGTELIREKLFF.

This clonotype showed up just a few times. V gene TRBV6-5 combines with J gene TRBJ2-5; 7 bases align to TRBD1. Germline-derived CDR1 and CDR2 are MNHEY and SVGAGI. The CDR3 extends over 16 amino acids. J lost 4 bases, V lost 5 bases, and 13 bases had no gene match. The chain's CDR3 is CASSKAPGQLGETQYF. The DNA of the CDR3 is TGTGCCAGCAGTAAGGCCCCGGGACAGTTGGGAGAGACCCAGTACTTC.

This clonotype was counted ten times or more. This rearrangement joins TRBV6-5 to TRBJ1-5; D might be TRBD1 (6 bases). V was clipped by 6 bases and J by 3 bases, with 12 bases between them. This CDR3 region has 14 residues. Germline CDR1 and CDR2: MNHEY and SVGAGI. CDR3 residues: CASSLTGINQPQHF. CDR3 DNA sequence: TGTGCCAGCAGCCTTACAGGGATCAATCAGCCCCAGCATTTT.

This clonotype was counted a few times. CDR3 residues: CASSLQGHINEKLFF. Here the CDR3 DNA reads TGTGCCAGCAGCTTGCAGGGACACATTAATGAAAAACTGTTTTTT. The chain recombines TRBV5-6 with TRBJ1-4; D might be TRBD1 (6 bases). The germline V gene has CDR1 SGHDT and CDR2 YYEEEE. V was shortened by 1 base and J by 4 bases, with 11 bases between the two germline ends. The CDR3 covers 15 residues.

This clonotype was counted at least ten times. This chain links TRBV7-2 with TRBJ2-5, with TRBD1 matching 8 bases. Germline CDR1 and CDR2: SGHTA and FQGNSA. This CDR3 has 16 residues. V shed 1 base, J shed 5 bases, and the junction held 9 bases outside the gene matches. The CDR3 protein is CASSLGAGGFGETQYF. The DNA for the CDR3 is TGTGCCAGCAGCTTAGGGGCAGGGGGCTTCGGGGAGACCCAGTACTTC.

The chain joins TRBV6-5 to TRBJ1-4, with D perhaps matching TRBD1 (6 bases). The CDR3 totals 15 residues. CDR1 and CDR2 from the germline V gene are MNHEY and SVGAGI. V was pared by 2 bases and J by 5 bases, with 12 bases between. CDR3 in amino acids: CASSYEQGINEKLFF. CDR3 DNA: TGTGCCAGCAGTTACGAGCAGGGGATCAATGAAAAACTGTTTTTT.

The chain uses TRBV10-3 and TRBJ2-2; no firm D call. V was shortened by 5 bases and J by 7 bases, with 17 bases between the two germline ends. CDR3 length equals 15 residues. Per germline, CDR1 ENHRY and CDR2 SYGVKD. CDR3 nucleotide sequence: TGTGCCATCAGTTTAAACAATCGGACGGACGGGGAGCTGTTTTTT. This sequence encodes CAISLNNRTDGELFF.

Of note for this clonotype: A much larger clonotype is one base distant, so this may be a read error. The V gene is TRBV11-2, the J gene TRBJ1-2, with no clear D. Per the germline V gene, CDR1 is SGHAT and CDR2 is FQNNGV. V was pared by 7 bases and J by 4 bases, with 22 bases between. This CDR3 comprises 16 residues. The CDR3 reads CASTLSLIDKSYGYTF. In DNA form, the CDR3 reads TGTGCCAGCACCCTTTCCCTGATCGACAAGAGCTATGGCTACACCTTC.

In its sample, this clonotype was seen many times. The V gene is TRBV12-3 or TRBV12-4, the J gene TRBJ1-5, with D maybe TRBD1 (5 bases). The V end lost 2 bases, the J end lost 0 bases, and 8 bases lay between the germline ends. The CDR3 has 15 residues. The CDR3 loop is CASSLRQTSNQPQHF. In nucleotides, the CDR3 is TGTGCCAGCAGTTTAAGACAGACTAGCAATCAGCCCCAGCATTTT.

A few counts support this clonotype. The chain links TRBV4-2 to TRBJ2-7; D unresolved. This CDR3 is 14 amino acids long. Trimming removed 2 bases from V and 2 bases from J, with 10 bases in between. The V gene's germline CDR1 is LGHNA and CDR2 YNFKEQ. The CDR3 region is CASSQTEPPYEQYF. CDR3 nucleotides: TGTGCCAGCAGCCAAACAGAACCACCCTACGAGCAGTACTTC.

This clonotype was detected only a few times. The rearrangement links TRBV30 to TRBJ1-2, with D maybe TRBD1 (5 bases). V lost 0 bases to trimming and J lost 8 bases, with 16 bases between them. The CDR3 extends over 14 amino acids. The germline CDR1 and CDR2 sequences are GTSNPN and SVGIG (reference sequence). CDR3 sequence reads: CAWSVWQGGRGYTF. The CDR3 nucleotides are TGTGCCTGGAGTGTATGGCAGGGCGGACGAGGCTACACCTTC.

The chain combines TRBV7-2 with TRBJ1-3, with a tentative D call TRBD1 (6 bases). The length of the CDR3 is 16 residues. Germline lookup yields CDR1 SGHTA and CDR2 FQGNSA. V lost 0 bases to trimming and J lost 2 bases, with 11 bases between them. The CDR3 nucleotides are TGTGCCAGCAGCTTAGCAGGGGGTAGCGCTGGAAACACCATATATTTT. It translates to CASSLAGGSAGNTIYF. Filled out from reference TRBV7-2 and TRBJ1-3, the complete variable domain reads GAGVSQSPSNKVTEKGKDVELRCDPISGHTALYWYRQSLGQGLEFLIYFQGNSAPDKSGLPSDRFSAERTGGSVSTLTIQRTQQEDSAVYLCASSLAGGSAGNTIYFGEGSWLTVV.

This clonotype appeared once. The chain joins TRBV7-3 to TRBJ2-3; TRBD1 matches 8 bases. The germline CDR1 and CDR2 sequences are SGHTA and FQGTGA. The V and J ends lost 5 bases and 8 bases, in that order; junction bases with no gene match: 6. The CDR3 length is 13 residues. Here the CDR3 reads CASSQGAGGTQYF. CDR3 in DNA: TGTGCCAGCAGCCAGGGGGCAGGAGGTACGCAGTATTTT.

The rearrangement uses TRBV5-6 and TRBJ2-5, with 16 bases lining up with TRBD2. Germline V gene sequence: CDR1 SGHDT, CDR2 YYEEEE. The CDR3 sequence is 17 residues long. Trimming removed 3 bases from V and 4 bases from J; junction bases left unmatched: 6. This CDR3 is CASSSGTSGRGGETQYF. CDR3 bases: TGTGCCAGCAGCTCCGGGACTAGCGGGAGGGGGGGAGAGACCCAGTACTTC.

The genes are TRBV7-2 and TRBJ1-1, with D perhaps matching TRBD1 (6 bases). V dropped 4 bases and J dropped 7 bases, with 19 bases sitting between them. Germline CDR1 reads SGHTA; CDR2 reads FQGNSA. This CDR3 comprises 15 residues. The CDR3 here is CASSWTQDRLVEAFF. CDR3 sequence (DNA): TGTGCCAGCAGCTGGACCCAAGACAGGCTGGTTGAAGCTTTCTTT.

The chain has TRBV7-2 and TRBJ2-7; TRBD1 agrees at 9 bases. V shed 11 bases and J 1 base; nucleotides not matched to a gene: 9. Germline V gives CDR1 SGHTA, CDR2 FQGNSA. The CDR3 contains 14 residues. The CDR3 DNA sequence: TGTGCCTGGACGGGACAGGGCAGATCCTACGAGCAGTACTTC. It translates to CAWTGQGRSYEQYF.

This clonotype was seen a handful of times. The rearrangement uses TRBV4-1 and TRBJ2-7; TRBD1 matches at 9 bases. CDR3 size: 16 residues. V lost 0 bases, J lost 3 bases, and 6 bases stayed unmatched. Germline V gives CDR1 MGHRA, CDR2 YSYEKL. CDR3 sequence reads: CASSQDRRTGDYEQYF. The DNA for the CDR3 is TGCGCCAGCAGCCAAGATCGAAGGACAGGGGACTACGAGCAGTACTTC.

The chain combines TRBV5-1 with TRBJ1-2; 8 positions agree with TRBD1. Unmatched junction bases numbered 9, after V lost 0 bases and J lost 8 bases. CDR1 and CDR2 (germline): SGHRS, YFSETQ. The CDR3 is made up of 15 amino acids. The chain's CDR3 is CASSLAKSRTGGYTF. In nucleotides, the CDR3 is TGCGCCAGCAGCTTGGCAAAGTCCCGGACAGGGGGCTACACCTTC.

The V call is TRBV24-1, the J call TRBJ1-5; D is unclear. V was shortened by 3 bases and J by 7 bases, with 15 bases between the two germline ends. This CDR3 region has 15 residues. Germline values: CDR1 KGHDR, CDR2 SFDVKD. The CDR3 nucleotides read TGTGCCACCAGTGATCCCACGACGGTAGGGCAGCCCCAGCATTTT. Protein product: CATSDPTTVGQPQHF.

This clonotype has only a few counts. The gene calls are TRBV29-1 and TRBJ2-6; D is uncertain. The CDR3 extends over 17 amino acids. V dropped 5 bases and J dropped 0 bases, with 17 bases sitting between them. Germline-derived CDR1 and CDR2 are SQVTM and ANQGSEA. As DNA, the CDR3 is TGCAGCGTTTCTCGAAGCTCGGACCTCTCTGGGGCCAACGTCCTGACTTTC. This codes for CSVSRSSDLSGANVLTF.

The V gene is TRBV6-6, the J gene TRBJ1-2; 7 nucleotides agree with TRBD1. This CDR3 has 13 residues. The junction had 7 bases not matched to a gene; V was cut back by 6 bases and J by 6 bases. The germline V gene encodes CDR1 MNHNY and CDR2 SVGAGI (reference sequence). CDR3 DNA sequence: TGTGCCAGCAGAAGAGGGGGCGCGGATGGCTACACCTTC. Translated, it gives CASRRGGADGYTF.